Sequencing of this TCR delta chain was carried out in a study of γδ T cells in repeated Plasmodium falciparum infection. Looking at the study overall: Malaria-naive adults were infected with P. falciparum NF54 four times over about 600 days. Some Malian samples span acute malaria episodes; others come from no-transmission periods.

Germline V gene data show CDR1 as TVYSNPD and CDR2 as GDNSRS (reference sequence). Trimming cost V 4 bases and J 0 bases; bases outside gene matches: 25. The CDR3 has 21 amino acids. Vgamma9/Vdelta2+ and Vdelta2-negative gammadelta T cells were flow-sorted from PBMC for bulk sequencing. Study observations and caveats: Over time and infection, Vgamma9/Vdelta2+ repertoires remained highly stable and polyclonal. Malian children's Vdelta2-negative repertoires appeared more expanded and less diverse than Australians'.

This clone was counted at least ten times. The antigen remains undetermined. The same CDR3 is also encoded by other DNA sequences in this sample. TCRdb reprocessed the multiplex PCR reads using CATT. The sample includes 45,000 to 60,000 delta-chain clones, about 2% seen only once; the top ten take around 24%. The V and J genes are TRDV3 and TRDJ1; the match to TRDD3 covers 11 bases. This clonotype was obtained from a pool of human donors (malaria-infected and uninfected, not separated). Material for sequencing was gamma-delta T cells from blood. CDR3 bases: TGTGCCTGGGGGGGTCTTACCATACTGGGGGATAAGGGGGCGGACACCGATAAACTCATCTTT. Translated: CAWGGLTILGDKGADTDKLIF.